This entry describes one T cell receptor (beta chain). Its antigen is still unknown. The sample holds no much larger clone one base away, and base qualities are not on file. Patients with autoimmune disease history or receiving systemic immunosuppression were excluded from the trial. Peripheral blood for TCR sequencing was collected from all dose cohorts at baseline, on cycle 4 day 1, and on cycle 7 day 1. The samples were taken from a phase I, first-in-human, multicenter, open-label dose-escalation trial of ivuxolimab. Adults with locally advanced or metastatic head and neck squamous cell, hepatocellular, melanoma or renal cell carcinoma were enrolled in the trial. Before TCR sequencing, CD4+ T cells and CD8+ T cells were sorted from peripheral blood as separate populations. The data stem from a study of OX40 agonist ivuxolimab in advanced cancers. About the study as a whole: Ivuxolimab, which targeted the costimulatory receptor OX40 (CD134), was an agonistic, fully human IgG2 monoclonal antibody. Intravenous ivuxolimab was administered to patients every 2 weeks at six dose levels: 0.01, 0.1, 0.3, 1.5, 3 and 10 mg/kg. Of the roughly 52 patients in dose escalation, 19 had hepatocellular carcinoma, roughly 15 had melanoma, 9 had renal cell carcinoma and 9 had head and neck cancer. In the dose-escalation cohort, more than 75% of patients were male, and the mean age was about 55 years, with a range of about 23 to 80. Prior anti-PD-1, anti-PD-L1 or anti-CTLA-4 therapy was permitted, and 40% of dose-escalation patients had received checkpoint inhibitors. Partial responses were achieved by three dose-escalation patients, of whom one had hepatocellular carcinoma and two had cutaneous melanoma. The point of sequencing TCRbeta in the periphery was to test whether ivuxolimab changed TCR sequence diversity and drove clonal T-cell expansion. The paper covers the monotherapy dose-escalation part of the phase I ivuxolimab trial, which included N ≈ 50 patients. General findings and caveats noted by the study authors: In the 0.1-3.0 mg/kg groups, partial responders had among the lowest normalized peripheral clonal expansion, particularly in CD8+ T cells. After ivuxolimab, expanded clones were on average more numerous among CD8+ T cells than among CD4+ T cells. The antigen specificity of the clonally expanded peripheral T cells was not determined. At doses of 0.1 to 3.0 mg/kg, clonal expansion of both CD4+ and CD8+ T cells in blood was seen between baseline and week 6. Low levels of normalized T-cell clonal expansion were also shown by some nonresponding patients.

The junction carries 12 bases between V and J, which are trimmed by 4 bases and 0 bases respectively. As encoded in the germline V gene, CDR1 is ENHRY while CDR2 is SYGVKD. Including cysteine and phenylalanine, the CDR3 has 15 amino acids. Only CDR3 DNA is held: 45 bases, read in frame from base 1. Genomic DNA was isolated from the sorted cells so that the TCRbeta CDR3 region could be sequenced. TCRbeta CDR3 regions were sequenced using the immunoSEQ Assay. Here the immuneACCESS table is served through TCRdb, limited to in-frame sequences with V and J called. Missing clones are a known gap in these copies; in checked studies unresolved V genes cover under half, and the rest lacks a known reason. Present in this sample are around 80,000 clones, around 83% of which were seen just once. Over 0.75% of the sample lies in the top ten.

This clonotype was obtained from an adult with an advanced solid tumor such as melanoma, head and neck, liver or kidney cancer. The input for sequencing was CD4+ or CD8+ T cells sorted from blood, taken in a trial of the OX40 agonist ivuxolimab. The chain links TRBV10-3 with TRBJ2-5, with an unclear D gene assignment. At the DNA level, the sequence is TGTGCCATCAGTGTCGGTTTAGCCTACCAAGAGACCCAGTACTTC. Translation gives CAISVGLAYQETQYF.